This T cell receptor (beta chain) was captured in a study of PD-1 blockade in classical Hodgkin lymphoma. Notes on the study in general: Prior to therapy, complete responders displayed diversity much like that of newly diagnosed patients. With CD4+ cells, TCR diversity rose significantly by C4D1, but not with CD8+ cells. Patients were excluded if nivolumab began under 1 year after ASCT (the autologous transplant). TCR diversity at baseline was reported to be reduced in newly diagnosed patients relative to healthy donors.

Concerning this clone itself: Its antigen remains unidentified.

All patients experienced relapse after autologous stem cell transplantation, and brentuximab vedotin exposure was variable. The CDR3 contains 14 residues. Looked up from germline, CDR1 is SGHRS and CDR2 is YFSETQ. The V segment lost 4 bases and the J segment 6 bases; nucleotides outside the gene matches: 6. Sequencing used immunoSEQ multiplex PCR; TCRdb keeps in-frame clones, though not all of them. The data contain roughly 140,000 clones, under 85% of them seen just once; the ten biggest clones take up roughly 8.4%. The source is a human donor with classical Hodgkin lymphoma. This chain connects TRBV5-1 to TRBJ1-4, with TRBD1 matching over 7 bases. The sample was peripheral blood mononuclear cells (PBMCs), taken before the second cycle of nivolumab. CDR3 loop: CASSRAQGDEKLFF. CDR3 bases: TGCGCCAGCAGCCGAGCGCAGGGGGATGAAAAACTGTTTTTT.